This T cell receptor beta chain derives from a study of shared T cell receptors in the human thymus. Data came from immunoSEQ multiplex PCR; TCRdb stores just in-frame clones and leaves some out. The sample records some 660,000 clones, about 87% being singletons. The V gene's germline CDR1 is MDHEN and CDR2 SYDVKM. Trimming left V 2 bases short and J 0 bases short, with 8 bases between. This CDR3 spans 15 amino acids. This same sample was also part of a study on human thymus T cells. That paper notes: Surgeons resected thymus tissue during corrective heart surgery. Thymic as well as blood repertoires seemed to favor certain V and J genes unevenly. There were highly overlapping thymic repertoires among unrelated individuals, as related research reported.

The sample taken for sequencing was thymocytes. This clonotype originated in a boy under two years old with a congenital heart defect. J is TRBJ1-3 and V is TRBV28, with TRBD1 as a possible D gene (5 bases). CDR3 in amino acids: CASSLDSTSGNTIYF. The CDR3 bases are TGTGCCAGCAGTTTAGACAGCACCTCTGGAAACACCATATATTTT.